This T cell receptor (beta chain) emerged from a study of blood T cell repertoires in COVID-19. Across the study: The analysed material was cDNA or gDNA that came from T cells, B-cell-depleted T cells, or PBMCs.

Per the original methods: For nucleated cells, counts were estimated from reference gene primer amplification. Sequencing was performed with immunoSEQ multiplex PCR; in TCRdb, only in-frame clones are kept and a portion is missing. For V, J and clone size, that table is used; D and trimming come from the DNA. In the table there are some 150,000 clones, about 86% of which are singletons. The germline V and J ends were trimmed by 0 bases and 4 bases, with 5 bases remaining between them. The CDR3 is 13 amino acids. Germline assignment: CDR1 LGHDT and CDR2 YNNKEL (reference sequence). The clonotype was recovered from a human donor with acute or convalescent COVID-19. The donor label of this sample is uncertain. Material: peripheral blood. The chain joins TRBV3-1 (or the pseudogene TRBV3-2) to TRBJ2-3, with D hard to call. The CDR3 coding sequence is TGTGCCAGCAGCCAAGATCCGTCAGATACGCAGTATTTT. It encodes CASSQDPSDTQYF.